Each of the 14 T cell receptor beta chains below was sequenced from the same sample in a study of long-term antiretroviral therapy in people with HIV. Survey-level resolution applied to immunoSEQ assay v3.0. This table comes from immunoSEQ multiplex PCR, and its TCRdb copy is limited to in-frame clones, with some not included. This sample has tens of thousands of clones, with 85% to 95% found just once. The sample consisted of unsorted PBMCs, taken 7.6 years after starting antiretroviral therapy. Receptors originate from a woman in her forties with HIV.

The chain combines TRBV5-1 with TRBJ2-7; D possibly corresponds to TRBD1 (6 bases). Germline CDR1 SGHRS, CDR2 YFSETQ. Trimming shortened V by 7 bases and J by 1 base, and 18 bases separated the two germline ends. The CDR3 has 15 amino acids. The DNA of the CDR3 is TGCGCCAGCCGAAAACAGTCCCAGGGGTCCTACGAGCAGTACTTC. Amino acids: CASRKQSQGSYEQYF.

The J gene is TRBJ2-3, the V gene TRBV10-3; D possibly matches TRBD1 or TRBD2 (5 bases each). V dropped 10 bases and J dropped 5 bases, with 16 bases sitting between them. Germline assignment: CDR1 ENHRY and CDR2 SYGVKD. The CDR3 covers 13 residues. CDR3: CATSGRRKDTQYF. As DNA, the CDR3 is TGTGCCACTTCGGGACGACGGAAAGATACGCAGTATTTT.

The J gene is TRBJ2-1, the V gene TRBV6-6; 8 positions agree with TRBD2. The V gene's germline CDR1 is MNHNY and CDR2 SVGAGI (reference sequence). The CDR3 has 14 amino acids. The trim removed 7 bases at V and 5 bases at J, leaving 7 bases unmatched. CDR3 in DNA: TGTGCCAGCACTCCGGGACTAGGGAACAATGAGCAGTTCTTC. Translating it yields CASTPGLGNNEQFF.

The J gene is TRBJ1-1, the V gene TRBV9; 12 bases are a match to TRBD1. The CDR3 is 17 amino acids. The germline gives CDR1 SGDLS, CDR2 YYNGEE. With 3 bases clipped from V and 1 base from J, the junction kept 7 bases outside the gene matches. The chain's CDR3 is CASSGGTGGAGNTEAFF. The CDR3 DNA follows: TGTGCCAGCAGCGGAGGGACAGGGGGCGCGGGGAACACTGAAGCTTTCTTT.

V is TRBV6-6 and J is TRBJ1-5; no clear D. The CDR3 length is 13 residues. The germline V gene has CDR1 MNHNY and CDR2 SVGAGI (reference sequence). V was trimmed by 4 bases and J by 6 bases, leaving 10 bases between them. This CDR3 is CASSSGRIQPQHF. Here the CDR3 DNA reads TGTGCCAGCAGTTCCGGACGCATTCAGCCCCAGCATTTT.

The chain links TRBV7-2 to TRBJ2-7; D unresolved. V dropped 5 bases and J dropped 6 bases, with 11 bases sitting between them. Germline CDR1 reads SGHTA; CDR2 reads FQGNSA. The CDR3 is 12 amino acids. CDR3 region: CASSVYFGEQYF. The CDR3 DNA reads as TGTGCCAGCAGCGTGTACTTCGGCGAGCAGTACTTC. Full variable domain (missing parts from reference TRBV7-2 and TRBJ2-7): GAGVSQSPSNKVTEKGKDVELRCDPISGHTALYWYRQSLGQGLEFLIYFQGNSAPDKSGLPSDRFSAERTGGSVSTLTIQRTQQEDSAVYLCASSVYFGEQYFGPGTRLTVT.

The chain is built from TRBV14 and TRBJ2-3; 8 nucleotides match TRBD2. V was clipped by 4 bases and J by 4 bases; unmatched bases: 7. Germline CDR1 SGHDN, CDR2 FVKESK. The CDR3 has 15 residues. The CDR3: CASSRPGLGADTQYF. In nucleotides, the CDR3 is TGTGCCAGCAGCCGACCGGGACTAGGGGCAGATACGCAGTATTTT.

The rearrangement uses TRBV5-1 and TRBJ2-5; D unclear. This CDR3 comprises 15 residues. Trimming took 0 bases from V and 1 from J, leaving 10 bases between them. Germline CDR1 SGHRS, CDR2 YFSETQ. CDR3 coding DNA: TGCGCCAGCAGCTTGGCCAACGGTTTCCAAGAGACCCAGTACTTC. Residues: CASSLANGFQETQYF.

This chain links TRBV30 with TRBJ2-3, with a tentative D call TRBD2 (6 bases). Trimming removed 5 bases at V and 7 bases at J, with 16 bases between. The CDR3 has 13 amino acids. CDR1 and CDR2 (germline): GTSNPN, SVGIG (reference sequence). The CDR3 DNA sequence: TGTGCCTGGTCGCGGGGCCAAGGTTATACGCAGTATTTT. Amino acid sequence: CAWSRGQGYTQYF.

J is TRBJ2-7 and V is TRBV4-3; maybe TRBD2 (7 bases). The CDR3 is made up of 15 amino acids. Trimming stripped 0 bases from V and 7 bases from J, with 16 bases between. Germline V lookup: CDR1 LGHNA, CDR2 YSLEER. CDR3 DNA: TGCGCCAGCAGCCAAGATAGGCGGGGGCCGGGTGAGCAGTACTTC. As protein: CASSQDRRGPGEQYF.

The V and J genes are TRBV25-1 and TRBJ2-3; no reliable D call. The CDR3 has 14 amino acids. Looked up from germline, CDR1 is MGHDK and CDR2 is SYGVNS. Trimming pared 0 bases from V and 1 base from J, leaving 5 bases between. DNA of the CDR3: TGTGCCAGCAGTGAATACACCGGCACAGATACGCAGTATTTT. This codes for CASSEYTGTDTQYF.

The chain uses TRBV7-2 and TRBJ1-1; 7 bases map to TRBD1. Germline loops: CDR1 SGHTA, CDR2 FQGNSA. The length of the CDR3 is 14 residues. Losses at the gene ends were 6 bases for V and 3 bases for J; bases not matched to a gene: 7. DNA for the CDR3: TGTGCCAGCAGATTACAGGGGCGGGACACTGAAGCTTTCTTT. Translation gives CASRLQGRDTEAFF. Looking up the rest from reference TRBV7-2 and TRBJ1-1 gives the full variable domain: GAGVSQSPSNKVTEKGKDVELRCDPISGHTALYWYRQSLGQGLEFLIYFQGNSAPDKSGLPSDRFSAERTGGSVSTLTIQRTQQEDSAVYLCASRLQGRDTEAFFGQGTRLTVV.

The chain employs TRBV13 and TRBJ2-7; 7 bases line up with TRBD1. V was pared by 3 bases and J by 3 bases, with 5 bases of the junction left unmatched. Germline CDR1 is PRHDT and CDR2 is FYEKMQ (reference sequence). The CDR3 spans 14 residues. The CDR3, as DNA: TGTGCCAGCAGCTTCGGGACAGAAGACTACGAGCAGTACTTC. Protein: CASSFGTEDYEQYF.

The chain uses TRBV7-2 and TRBJ2-3; 11 nucleotides match TRBD2. CDR1 and CDR2 from the germline V gene are SGHTA and FQGNSA. This CDR3 spans 16 amino acids. V lost 3 bases and J lost 4; bases outside the gene matches: 6. The CDR3 sequence is CASSFEASGGPDTQYF. The CDR3 region has the DNA TGTGCCAGCAGCTTCGAGGCTAGCGGGGGGCCAGATACGCAGTATTTT.